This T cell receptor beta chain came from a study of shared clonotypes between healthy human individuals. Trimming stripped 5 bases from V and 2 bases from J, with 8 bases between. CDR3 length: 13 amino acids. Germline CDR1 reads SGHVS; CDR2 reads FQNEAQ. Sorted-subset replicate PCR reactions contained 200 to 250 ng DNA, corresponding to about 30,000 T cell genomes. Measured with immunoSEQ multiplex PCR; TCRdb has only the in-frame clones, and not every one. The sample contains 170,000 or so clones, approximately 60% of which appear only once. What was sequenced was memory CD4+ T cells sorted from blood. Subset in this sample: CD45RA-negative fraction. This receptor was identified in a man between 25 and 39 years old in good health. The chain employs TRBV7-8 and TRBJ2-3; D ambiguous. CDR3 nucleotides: TGTGCCAGCAGCACGAATCCCACAGATACGCAGTATTTT. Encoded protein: CASSTNPTDTQYF.